This T cell receptor (beta chain) was profiled in a study of T-cell memory formation after mild COVID-19 (dated by TCRdb to about 2021). For the wider study: TCR sequence clusters from the two donors were largely donor specific. T-cell clones expanding and contracting after mild COVID-19 in a couple of donors were tracked by longitudinal TCRalpha and TCRbeta repertoire sequencing. The cohort comprised two young, previously healthy adult volunteers, one female and one male. Paper-wide results and their limitations: Some responding clones were detected in pre-infection memory, suggesting pre-existing cross-reactive memory T cells joined the SARS-CoV-2 response. SARS-CoV-2 specificity of the second-wave clones peaking on day 37 was not confirmed. From day 15 to 85, contracting clones showed balanced CD4/CD8 phenotypes, whereas a second wave of clones that expanded from day 15 to 37 leaned towards CD4+. The study included only a couple of mild cases, and larger cohorts that include severe cases with pre-infection samples were judged to be necessary. Contracting CD4+ clones appeared mostly in the CM and EM memory subsets, whereas CD8+ clones were enriched in EMRA.

A note on this clonotype: The antigen it binds to is not known. No base qualities exist here, and no much larger clone lies one base off it.

TCRdb records Illumina NovaSeq 6000 as the sequencer. TCRalpha and TCRbeta cDNA libraries were constructed by 5'RACE with constant-segment primers, with sample barcodes and unique molecular identifiers being introduced. Trizol reagent was used to extract RNA from every sample. Libraries were amplified in two PCR steps, with a second sample barcode and Illumina TruSeq adapters added in the second step. Sequencing of libraries was performed on an Illumina NovaSeq with 2 x 150 bp paired-end reads. The published analysis was carried out like this. Demultiplexing of reads and collapsing into UMI-guided consensus sequences were performed with migec v1.2.7. Using mixcr v2.1.11, UMI consensuses were aligned to TRA and TRB V and J templates and then assembled into clonotypes. A clonotype was counted as expanded or contracted only if both edgeR and NoisET called the change significant, with noise models trained on biological replicates. For edgeR calls, the thresholds were a false discovery rate-adjusted p below 0.01 and a log2 fold-change of 1. As an exploratory analysis of dynamics, max-normalized trajectories of the 1000 most abundant clonotypes were examined with PCA combined with hierarchical clustering. Separately sequenced CD4+ and CD8+ repertoires were used to assign a CD4 or CD8 phenotype to each responding clone. In TCRdb, the public reads were trimmed at Q25 with fastp and aligned with MiXCR, with productive beta chains retained. One record per CDR3 amino acid sequence lists the most common genes and DNA. TCRdb assigned the V and J calls; the authors' analysis was not used. The sample includes 300,000 to 400,000 distinct CDR3 sequences, with 15% to 20% observed a single time. The top ten clonotypes cover approximately 20% of the sample.

Measured from the cysteine to the phenylalanine, the CDR3 is 19 residues long. Only CDR3 DNA is held: 57 bases, read in frame from base 1. Trimming takes 0 bases from V and 0 bases from J, and the germline ends sit 19 bases apart. The germline V gene supplies CDR1 SGHDT and CDR2 YYEEEE. Ficoll-Paque density gradient centrifugation was used to isolate PBMCs. This clonotype was obtained from a man aged 18 to 30 who had mild COVID-19 (a few samples of this study predate the infection). The sample titles of this study are shuffled in the database, so cell type and time point are left out; the donor was told from shared clones. Sequencing was performed on PBMCs or a T cell subset sorted from them (not recorded which). The chain was built from TRBV5-6 and TRBJ2-1; the D gene remains uncertain. CDR3 sequence: CASSLAVGRRQSSYNEQFF. The bases read TGTGCCAGCAGCTTGGCGGTTGGCAGAAGACAAAGCTCCTACAATGAGCAGTTCTTC.